These T cell receptor beta chains were read from a single sample in a study of cytomegalovirus exposure and HLA in healthy donors. Sequenced by immunoSEQ multiplex PCR; TCRdb stores in-frame clones only, minus some. Among 100,000 to 150,000 clones listed, roughly 80% were seen once. Sequenced input: PBMCs. The receptors shown here come from a woman aged 45-59 years in good health and CMV-seronegative. Both conserved end residues are trimmed from each CDR3.

j_gene	v_gene	CDR3aa
TRBJ1-3	TRBV7-8	ASSSAIYVSGNTIY
TRBJ2-1	TRBV6-5	ASSYGLAGRGEQF
TRBJ1-1	TRBV11-1	ASSADRTTEAF
TRBJ2-7	TRBV7-2	ASSSTGWYEQY
TRBJ2-2	TRBV7-9	ASSPRTNTGELF
TRBJ1-2	TRBV28	ASSSSSAQRQVGYT
TRBJ1-2	TRBV5-4	ASSYPDREDNGYT
TRBJ1-2	TRBV30	AWNSGHPGYT
TRBJ2-6	TRBV2	ASDSAGSGANVLT
TRBJ1-3	TRBV6-6	ASRADRGDTIY
TRBJ2-1	TRBV7-2	ASSDDSGRASYNEQF
TRBJ2-3	TRBV7-2	ASRKSIASTDTQY
TRBJ2-7	TRBV5-5	ASTISGTSLAGQY
TRBJ1-2	TRBV28	ASSTPDKYYGYT
TRBJ2-5	TRBV27	ASSLYGQSGETQY
TRBJ2-5	TRBV13	ASSPSPGVYQETQY
TRBJ2-1	TRBV4-1	ASSQDRLKRGPSYNEQF
TRBJ2-7	TRBV30	AWTTGSSYEQY
TRBJ1-3	TRBV19	ASRVTVSGNTIY
TRBJ1-5	TRBV28	ASSSYTGTGKAQH
TRBJ2-7	TRBV7-9	ASSLEGGVEQY
TRBJ2-3	TRBV5-1	ASSLLGGRGDTQY
TRBJ2-2	TRBV25-1	ASSQTFRPGQNTGELF
TRBJ2-7	TRBV9	ASSAGLAEAYEQY
TRBJ1-5	TRBV5-6	ASSYTDRLNQPQH
TRBJ2-1	TRBV9	ASSVGGSVYNEQF
-	TRBV6-6	ASRQLAGGTEQY
TRBJ2-1	TRBV13	ASKRRNEQF
TRBJ2-1	TRBV7-9	ASSLASAQKNEQF
TRBJ2-3	TRBV11-2	ASSSLGTSGREADTQY
TRBJ2-7	TRBV7-9	ASSIGGDEQY
TRBJ1-1	TRBV9	ASSGTGATEAF
TRBJ2-5	TRBV6-4	ASSPGQGYQETQY
TRBJ2-3	TRBV4-3	ASSQEPPRSGGSTDTQY
TRBJ1-5	TRBV5-6	ASSLSRGLPQH
TRBJ1-5	TRBV28	ASSNDRNNQPQH
TRBJ2-7	TRBV2	ASGIQGIYEQY
TRBJ2-7	TRBV9	ASSPFMGAGGHEQY
TRBJ2-1	TRBV29-1	SVRTSGSYEQF
TRBJ1-2	TRBV29-1	SVLTGENYGYT
TRBJ1-5	TRBV30	AWTRQSDQPQH
TRBJ1-2	TRBV9	ASSVGGRYGYT
TRBJ2-5	TRBV6-5	ASSYSGQSMAQY
TRBJ2-5	TRBV27	ASNSPGSGFQETQY
TRBJ2-1	TRBV27	ASSLGANNEQF
TRBJ2-7	TRBV30	AWSADRRSSYEQY
TRBJ2-2	TRBV18	ASSPGLDTGELF
TRBJ2-1	TRBV2	ASQREWSYNEQF
TRBJ1-1	TRBV7-9	ASSPSPGQENTEAF
TRBJ2-1	TRBV2	ASRTGLAGGVSSYNEQF
TRBJ2-3	TRBV19	AAGQGLTDTQY
TRBJ2-2	TRBV13	ASSSNRGRTGELF
TRBJ2-7	TRBV5-6	ASSRSFYEQY
TRBJ2-7	TRBV5-1	ASSFVGGAGYEQY
TRBJ2-3	TRBV11-2	ASRGGTAVTDTQY
TRBJ2-7	TRBV7-9	SSSLERGMRSYEQY
TRBJ2-7	TRBV7-2	ASSPRTSGSYEQY
-	TRBV30	AWSVRTAYEQY
TRBJ1-1	TRBV9	ASSVENGTEAF